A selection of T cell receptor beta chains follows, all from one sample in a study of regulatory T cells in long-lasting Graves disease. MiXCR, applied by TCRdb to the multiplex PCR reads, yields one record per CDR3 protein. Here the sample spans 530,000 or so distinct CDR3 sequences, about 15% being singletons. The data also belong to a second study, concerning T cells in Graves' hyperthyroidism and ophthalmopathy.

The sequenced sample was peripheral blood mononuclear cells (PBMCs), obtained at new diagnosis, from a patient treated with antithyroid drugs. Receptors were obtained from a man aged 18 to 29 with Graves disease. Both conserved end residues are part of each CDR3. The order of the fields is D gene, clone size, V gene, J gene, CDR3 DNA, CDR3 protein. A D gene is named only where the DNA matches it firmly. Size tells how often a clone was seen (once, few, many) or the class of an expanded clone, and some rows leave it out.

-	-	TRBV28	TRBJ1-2	TGTGCCAGCAGTTTATCAGGGTCAGCTAACTATGGCTACACCTTC	CASSLSGSANYGYTF
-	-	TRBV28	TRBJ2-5	TGTGCCAGCAGTTTAGGTGAAGTGCGAGAGACCCAGTACTTC	CASSLGEVRETQYF
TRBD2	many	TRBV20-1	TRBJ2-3	TGCAGTGCTCTAATATACACTAGCGGGAGTCCAGATACGCAGTATTTT	CSALIYTSGSPDTQYF
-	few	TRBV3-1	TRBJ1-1	TGTGCCAGCAGCCAAGGGGGCGGGGGCGGTTCCGGGTTTGGAGGAGCTTTCTTT	CASSQGGGGGSGFGGAFF
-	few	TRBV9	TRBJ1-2	TGTGCCAGCAGCGTAAGGACAATCAACTATGGCTACACCTTC	CASSVRTINYGYTF
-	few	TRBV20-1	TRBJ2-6	TGCAGTGCTAAATACCCGGGACGGAGGTCTGGGGCCAACGTCCTGACTTTC	CSAKYPGRRSGANVLTF
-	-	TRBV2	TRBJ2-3	TGTGCCAGCACCCAAGGCTCGGGACTCAGCACAGATACGCAGTATTTT	CASTQGSGLSTDTQYF
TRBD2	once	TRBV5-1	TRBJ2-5	TGCGCCAGCAGCGGTAGCGGGTGGGAGACCCAGTACTTC	CASSGSGWETQYF
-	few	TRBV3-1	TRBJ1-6	TGTGCCAGCAGCCAGGGACACGGCGGATCACCCCTCCACTTT	CASSQGHGGSPLHF
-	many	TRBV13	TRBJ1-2	TGTGCCAGCAGCTTAGCGGGAAAGTACACCTTC	CASSLAGKYTF
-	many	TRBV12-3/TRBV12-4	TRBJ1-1	TGTGCCAGCAGCCGGGGGAGACGGAGCACTGAAGCTTTCTTT	CASSRGRRSTEAFF
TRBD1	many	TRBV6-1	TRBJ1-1	TGTGCCAGCAGTGACAGGGGGTCGAGCACTGAAGCTTTCTTT	CASSDRGSSTEAFF
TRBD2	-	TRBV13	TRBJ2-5	TGTGCCAGCAGCACTCGACTAGCGGGAGAGGAGACCCAGTACTTC	CASSTRLAGEETQYF
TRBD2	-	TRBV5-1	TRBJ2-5	TGCGCCAGCAGCTCGGGACTAGCGGCAGAAGAGACCCAGTACTTC	CASSSGLAAEETQYF